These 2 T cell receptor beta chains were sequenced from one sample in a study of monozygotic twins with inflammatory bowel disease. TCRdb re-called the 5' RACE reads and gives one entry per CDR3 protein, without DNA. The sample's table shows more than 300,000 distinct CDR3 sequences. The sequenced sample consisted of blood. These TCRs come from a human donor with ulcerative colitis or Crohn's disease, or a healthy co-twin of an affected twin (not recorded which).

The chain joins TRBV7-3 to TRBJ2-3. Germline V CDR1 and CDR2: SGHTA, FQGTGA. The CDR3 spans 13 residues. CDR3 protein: CASSEGLADTQYF.

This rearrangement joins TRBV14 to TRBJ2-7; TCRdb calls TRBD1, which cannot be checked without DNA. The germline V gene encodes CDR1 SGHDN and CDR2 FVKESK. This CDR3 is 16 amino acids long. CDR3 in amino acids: CASRPAGTGVFNEQYF. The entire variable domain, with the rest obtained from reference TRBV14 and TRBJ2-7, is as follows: EAGVTQFPSHSVIEKGQTVTLRCDPISGHDNLYWYRRVMGKEIKFLLHFVKESKQDESGMPNNRFLAERTGGTYSTLKVQPAELEDSGVYFCASRPAGTGVFNEQYFGPGTRLTVT.